This T cell receptor beta chain came from a study of response to subunit inactivated influenza vaccine. General study findings and limits: After each seasonal influenza vaccination, few new T cells are recruited, the authors suggested.

This clonotype has just a few counts. Its antigen is as yet unknown. V lost 4 bases and J lost 3, with 14 bases in between. The CDR3 is 15 residues long. Germline CDR1 and CDR2: SGHRS and YFSETQ. TCRdb reprocessed the RT-PCR reads via MiXCR and lists one record per CDR3 protein. The table shows around 530,000 distinct CDR3 sequences, with 15% to 20% occurring only once. The J gene is TRBJ2-1, the V gene TRBV5-1; TRBD1 or TRBD2 may be the D gene (5 bases each). The sequencing here drew on CD4+ T cells sorted from PBMCs, taken about 24 months after vaccination. The clonotype originates from a man between 50 and 75 years old who received an inactivated influenza vaccine. Here the CDR3 reads CASSTGTAVYNEQFF. In DNA, the CDR3 is TGCGCCAGCAGCACCGGGACGGCCGTCTACAATGAGCAGTTCTTC. Looking up the rest from reference TRBV5-1 and TRBJ2-1 gives the full variable domain: KAGVTQTPRYLIKTRGQQVTLSCSPISGHRSVSWYQQTPGQGLQFLFEYFSETQRNKGNFPGRFSGRQFSNSRSEMNVSTLELGDSALYLCASSTGTAVYNEQFFGPGTRLTVL.